Below, one T cell receptor beta chain is given with its context. Its antigen is as yet unknown. Genes and germline are mouse. The read gets to within 4 residues of the CDR3 end, and the germline J gene fills in the rest. Scientists pooled cutaneous lymph node cells and sorted them on CD4, CD8alpha, NKG2D, NKG2ACE and other markers. The data are from a study of CD8+ T cells in alopecia areata. RNA was isolated and reverse transcribed to cDNA, the sequencing template. Repertoires were generated with immunoSEQ multiplex PCR, while TCRdb's copy carries only in-frame clones and drops some. This record lists under 350,000 clones, none seen once only, and the top ten clones contain 1.2%. Germline V gene lookup returns CDR1 LGHNA and CDR2 YNLKQL (reference sequence). Trimming took 1 base from V and 0 from J; bases not matched to a gene: 3. This CDR3 spans 17 amino acids. Study findings and constraints: Affected lesional scalp, above all in alopecia totalis/universalis, was more clonal than normal scalp. Resident alphabeta T cells of normal skin are also sequenced in scalp samples. Patients shared TCRs less clearly than mice did, possibly for HLA-related reasons.

Sequenced: CD4+ T cells sorted from a lymph node. This clonotype was obtained from a C3H/HeJ mouse with alopecia areata. Mouse MHC haplotype: H2-k. The gene calls are TRBV5 and TRBJ2-3; 11 nucleotides align to TRBD2. CDR3 region: CASSQAGLGGSAETLYF. The CDR3 DNA, read in part, is TGTGCCAGCAGCCAAGCTGGACTGGGGGGTAGTGCAGAA.